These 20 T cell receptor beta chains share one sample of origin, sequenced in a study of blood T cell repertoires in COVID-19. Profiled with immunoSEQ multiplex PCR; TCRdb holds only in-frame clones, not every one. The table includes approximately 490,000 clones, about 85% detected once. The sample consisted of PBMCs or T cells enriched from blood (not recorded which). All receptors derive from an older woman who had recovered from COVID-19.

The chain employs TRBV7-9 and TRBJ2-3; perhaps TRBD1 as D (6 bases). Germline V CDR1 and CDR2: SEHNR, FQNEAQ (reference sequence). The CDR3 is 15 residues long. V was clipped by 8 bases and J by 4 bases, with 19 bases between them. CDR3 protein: CASASLSGASDTQYF. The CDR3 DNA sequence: TGTGCCAGCGCCTCACTCTCAGGGGCCTCAGATACGCAGTATTTT.

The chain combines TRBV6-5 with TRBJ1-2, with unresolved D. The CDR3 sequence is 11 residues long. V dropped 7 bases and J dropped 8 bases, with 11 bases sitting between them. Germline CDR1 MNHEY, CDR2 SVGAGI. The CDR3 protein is CASTRGKGYTF. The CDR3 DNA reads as TGTGCCAGCACCCGAGGGAAGGGCTACACCTTC.

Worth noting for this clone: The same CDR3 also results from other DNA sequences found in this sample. The DNA of the CDR3 is TGCGCCAGCAGCTCGGGACAGGGGGCTAATGAAAAACTGTTTTTT. The encoded protein is CASSSGQGANEKLFF. This chain uses TRBV5-1 with TRBJ1-4; 11 nucleotides match TRBD1. V lost 3 bases, J lost 3 bases, and 1 base stayed unmatched. Germline loops: CDR1 SGHRS, CDR2 YFSETQ. This CDR3 has 15 amino acids.

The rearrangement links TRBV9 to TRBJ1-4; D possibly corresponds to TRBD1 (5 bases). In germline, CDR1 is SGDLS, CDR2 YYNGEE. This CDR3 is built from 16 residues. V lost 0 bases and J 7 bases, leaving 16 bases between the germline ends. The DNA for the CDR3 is TGTGCCAGCAGCGTAGACTGGGGCGCCCCTATTGAAAAACTGTTTTTT. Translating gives CASSVDWGAPIEKLFF. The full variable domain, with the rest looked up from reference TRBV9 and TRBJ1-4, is DSGVTQTPKHLITATGQRVTLRCSPRSGDLSVYWYQQSLDQGLQFLIQYYNGEERAKGNILERFSAQQFPDLHSELNLSSLELGDSALYFCASSVDWGAPIEKLFFGSGTQLSVL.

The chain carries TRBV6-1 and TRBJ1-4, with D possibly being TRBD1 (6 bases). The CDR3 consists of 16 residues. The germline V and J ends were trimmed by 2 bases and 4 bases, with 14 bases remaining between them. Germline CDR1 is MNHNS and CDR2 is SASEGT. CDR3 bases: TGTGCCAGCAGTGAAACCGGGGGGCTTGGTAATGAAAAACTGTTTTTT. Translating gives CASSETGGLGNEKLFF.

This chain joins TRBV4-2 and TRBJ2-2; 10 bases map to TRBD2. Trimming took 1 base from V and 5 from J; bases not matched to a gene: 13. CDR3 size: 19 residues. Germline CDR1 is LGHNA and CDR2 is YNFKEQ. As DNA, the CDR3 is TGTGCCAGCAGCCAAGCCCACCGGAGGCTAGCGGGGGAAACCGGGGAGCTGTTTTTT. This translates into CASSQAHRRLAGETGELFF.

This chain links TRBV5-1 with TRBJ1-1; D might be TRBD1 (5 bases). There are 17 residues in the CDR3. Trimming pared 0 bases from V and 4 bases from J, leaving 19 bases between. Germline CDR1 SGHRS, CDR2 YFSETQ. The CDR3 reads CASSLDFRGRVTTEAFF. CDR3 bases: TGCGCCAGCAGCTTGGATTTCCGAGGCAGGGTGACCACTGAAGCTTTCTTT.

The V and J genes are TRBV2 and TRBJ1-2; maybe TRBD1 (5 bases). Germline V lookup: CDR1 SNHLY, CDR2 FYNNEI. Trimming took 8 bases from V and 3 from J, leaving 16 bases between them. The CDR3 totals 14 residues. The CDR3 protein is CASRGGKLYYGYTF. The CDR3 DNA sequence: TGTGCCAGCCGGGGGGGGAAACTATACTATGGCTACACCTTC.

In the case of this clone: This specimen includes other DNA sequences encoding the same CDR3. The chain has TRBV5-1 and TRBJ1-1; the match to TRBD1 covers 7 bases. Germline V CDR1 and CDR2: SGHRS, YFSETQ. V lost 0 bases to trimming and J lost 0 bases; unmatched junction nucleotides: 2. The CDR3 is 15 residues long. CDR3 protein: CASSLAGGMNTEAFF. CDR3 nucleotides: TGCGCCAGCAGCTTGGCAGGGGGGATGAACACTGAAGCTTTCTTT.

In nucleotides, the CDR3 is TGTGCCAGCAGTTACTCGAGCTTTACAGGCCAAGAGACCCAGTACTTC. Protein sequence: CASSYSSFTGQETQYF. The chain combines TRBV6-5 with TRBJ2-5; D might be TRBD1 (5 bases). V lost 0 bases, J lost 1 base, and 12 bases lay in between. The CDR3 extends over 16 amino acids. CDR1 and CDR2 (germline): MNHEY, SVGAGI.

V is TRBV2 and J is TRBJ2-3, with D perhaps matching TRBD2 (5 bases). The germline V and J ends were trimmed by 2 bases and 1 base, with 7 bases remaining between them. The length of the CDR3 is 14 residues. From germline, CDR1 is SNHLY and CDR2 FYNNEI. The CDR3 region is CASSELRGTDTQYF. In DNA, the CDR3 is TGTGCCAGCAGTGAACTGAGGGGCACAGATACGCAGTATTTT.

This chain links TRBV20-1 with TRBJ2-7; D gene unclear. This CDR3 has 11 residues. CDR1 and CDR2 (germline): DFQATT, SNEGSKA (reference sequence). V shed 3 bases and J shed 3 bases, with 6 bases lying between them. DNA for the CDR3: TGCAGTGCTAGCCCCCTCTACGAGCAGTACGTC. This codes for CSASPLYEQYV.

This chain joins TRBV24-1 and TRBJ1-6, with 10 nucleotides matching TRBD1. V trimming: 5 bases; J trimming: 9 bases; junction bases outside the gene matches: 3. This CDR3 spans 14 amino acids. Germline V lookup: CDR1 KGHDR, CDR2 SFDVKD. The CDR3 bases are TGTGCCACCAGTGCCGGGACAGGGGCTTCACCCCTCCACTTT. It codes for CATSAGTGASPLHF.

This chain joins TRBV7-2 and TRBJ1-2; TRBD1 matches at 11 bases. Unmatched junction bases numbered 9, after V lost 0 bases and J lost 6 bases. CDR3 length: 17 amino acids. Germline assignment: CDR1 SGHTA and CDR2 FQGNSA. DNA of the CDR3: TGTGCCAGCAGCTTAGCATCCGGGACAGGGGGACTGGATGGCTACACCTTC. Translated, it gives CASSLASGTGGLDGYTF.

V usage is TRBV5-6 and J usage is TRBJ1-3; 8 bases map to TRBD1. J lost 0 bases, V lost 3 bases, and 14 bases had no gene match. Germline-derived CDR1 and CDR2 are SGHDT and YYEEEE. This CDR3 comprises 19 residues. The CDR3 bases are TGTGCCAGCAGCTATATATATTCGGGACAGGATTACTCTGGAAACACCATATATTTT. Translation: CASSYIYSGQDYSGNTIYF. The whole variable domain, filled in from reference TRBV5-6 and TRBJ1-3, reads DAGVTQSPTHLIKTRGQQVTLRCSPKSGHDTVSWYQQALGQGPQFIFQYYEEEERQRGNFPDRFSGHQFPNYSSELNVNALLLGDSALYLCASSYIYSGQDYSGNTIYFGEGSWLTVV.

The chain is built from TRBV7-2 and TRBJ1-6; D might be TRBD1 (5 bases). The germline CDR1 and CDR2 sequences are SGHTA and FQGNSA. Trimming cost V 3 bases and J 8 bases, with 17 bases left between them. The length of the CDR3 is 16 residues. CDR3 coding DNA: TGTGCCAGCAGCTTTCGAACTACAGGCCGTCATTCACCCCTCCACTTT. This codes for CASSFRTTGRHSPLHF.

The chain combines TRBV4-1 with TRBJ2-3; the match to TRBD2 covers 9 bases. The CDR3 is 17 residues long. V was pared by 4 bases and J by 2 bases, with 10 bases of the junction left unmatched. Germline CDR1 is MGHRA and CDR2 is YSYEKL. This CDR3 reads CASSPPALAGTTDTQYF. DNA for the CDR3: TGCGCCAGCAGCCCCCCGGCGCTAGCGGGGACCACAGATACGCAGTATTTT.

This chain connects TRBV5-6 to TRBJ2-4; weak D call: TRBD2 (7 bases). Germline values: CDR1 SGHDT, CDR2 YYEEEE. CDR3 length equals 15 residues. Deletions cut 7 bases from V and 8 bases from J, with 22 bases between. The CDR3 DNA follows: TGTGCCAGCTCTCGGGGGGCCAGGGGTGTAGACATTCAGTACTTC. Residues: CASSRGARGVDIQYF.

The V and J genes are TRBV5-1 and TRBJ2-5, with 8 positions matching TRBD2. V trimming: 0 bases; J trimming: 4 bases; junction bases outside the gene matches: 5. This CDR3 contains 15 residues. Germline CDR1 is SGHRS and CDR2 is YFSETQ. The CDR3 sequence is CASSLEPTSGETQYF. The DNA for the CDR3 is TGCGCCAGCAGCTTGGAACCCACTAGCGGAGAGACCCAGTACTTC.

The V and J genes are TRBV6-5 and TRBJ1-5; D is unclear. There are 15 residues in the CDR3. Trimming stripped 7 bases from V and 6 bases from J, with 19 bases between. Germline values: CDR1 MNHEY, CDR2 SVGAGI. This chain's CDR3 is CASKSGSNIRQPQHF. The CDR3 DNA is TGTGCCAGCAAGTCGGGATCGAACATTCGTCAGCCCCAGCATTTT.